The T cell receptor (beta chain) described here comes from a study of shared clonotypes between healthy human individuals. Genomic DNA belonging to each subset was distributed in equal measure over several immunoSEQ plates. In replicate PCRs of sorted subsets, around 0.2 ug DNA, roughly 31,000 T cell genomes, was used. Source study methods: Filtering was not the same, since immunoSEQ gave junction-only sequences without quality scores. Profiling relied on immunoSEQ multiplex PCR, and the TCRdb table lists in-frame clones only, not all of them. D and trimming were read from the DNA, whereas the V and J calls and clone size are those reported in that table. The repertoire holds 2 million to 2.5 million clones, approximately 90% seen once, with about 0.41% in the top ten. The germline V gene encodes CDR1 SGHRS and CDR2 YFSETQ. This CDR3 comprises 15 residues. The V gene lost 2 bases and the J gene lost 3 bases, with 15 bases spanning the gap.

The clonotype was recovered from a man aged 18 to 35 in good health. Some clones in this sample may be carry-over from other donors' samples. Sequences were obtained from naive CD4+ T cells from PBMCs. Subset of the sample: CD45RA+ positively selected. The V and J genes are TRBV5-1 and TRBJ2-7; D is possibly TRBD1 (5 bases). The CDR3 here is CASSFTTAALYEQYF. The CDR3, as DNA: TGCGCCAGCAGCTTCACGACAGCCGCCCTCTACGAGCAGTACTTC.